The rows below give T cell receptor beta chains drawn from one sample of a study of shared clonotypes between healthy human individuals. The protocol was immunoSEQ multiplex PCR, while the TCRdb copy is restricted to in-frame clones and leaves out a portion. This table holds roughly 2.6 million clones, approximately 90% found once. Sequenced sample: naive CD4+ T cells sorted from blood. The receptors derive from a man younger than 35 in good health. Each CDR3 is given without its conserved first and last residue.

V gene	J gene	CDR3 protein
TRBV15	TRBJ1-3	ATSRGPGAPGTIY
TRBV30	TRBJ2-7	AWGYRGGAYEQY
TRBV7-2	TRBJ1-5	ASSFTASNQPQH
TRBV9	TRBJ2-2	ASSVLPTGELF
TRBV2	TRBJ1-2	AGGRGLGYT
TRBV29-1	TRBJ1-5	SVGAGTGGQPQH
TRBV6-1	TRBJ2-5	ASSETVGETQY
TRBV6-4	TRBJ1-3	ASSPGPGQAGNTIY
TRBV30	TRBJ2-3	AWLRVPPDTQY
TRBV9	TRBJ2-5	ASSPDRVKNPETQY
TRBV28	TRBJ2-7	ATTDQQY
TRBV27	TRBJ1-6	ASSLSGGAKSPLH
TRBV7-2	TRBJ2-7	ASSPPGSYEQY
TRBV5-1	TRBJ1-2	ASSLGGTGDYGYT
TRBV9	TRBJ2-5	ASSLGLARETQY
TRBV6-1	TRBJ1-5	ASRAGPNQPQH
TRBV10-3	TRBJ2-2	AISEESNTGELF
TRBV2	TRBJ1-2	ASSEAAGRGSYGYT
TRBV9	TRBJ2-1	ASSVGADFLGEQF
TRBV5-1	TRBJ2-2	ASSGGRNTGELF
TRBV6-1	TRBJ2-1	ASRAGTGQNNEQF
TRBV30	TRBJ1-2	AWSVQAGLYGYT
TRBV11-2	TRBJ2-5	ASSLDGDRGETQY